The rows below give T cell receptor beta chains drawn from one sample of a study of shared T cell receptors in the human thymus. Assay used: immunoSEQ multiplex PCR; TCRdb lists only in-frame clones, some missing. The repertoire holds some 700,000 clones, with approximately 90% as singletons. The data were also submitted as part of a second study, on human thymus T cells.

The specimen sequenced was thymocytes. These receptors were taken from a boy in the first two years of life with a congenital heart defect. Each CDR3 is given with its conserved first and last residue. A D gene is named only where the DNA matches it firmly. Only some rows state a clone size, as once, few, many or a class for expanded clones.

DNA: TGTGCCAGCAGCGTGACGGGGTTAAGGGCTGGGGCCAACGTCCTGACTTTC; CDR3: CASSVTGLRAGANVLTF; J: TRBJ2-6; D: NA; V: TRBV7-3; size: NA
DNA: TGCAGCGTCGGTGTATGGTATGGCTACACCTTC; CDR3: CSVGVWYGYTF; J: TRBJ1-2; D: NA; V: TRBV29-1; size: NA
DNA: TGTGCCAGCAGTTCACCCACGCGGGGGAGGATGAACACTGAAGCTTTCTTT; CDR3: CASSSPTRGRMNTEAFF; J: TRBJ1-1; D: NA; V: TRBV28; size: once
DNA: TGTGCCAAAAGGGACAGGGGTACCTACGAGCAGTACTTC; CDR3: CAKRDRGTYEQYF; J: TRBJ2-7; D: TRBD1; V: TRBV30; size: NA
DNA: TGTGCCTGGTCCTGCCCCAGGGATGAGCAGTTCTTC; CDR3: CAWSCPRDEQFF; J: TRBJ2-1; D: NA; V: TRBV30; size: NA
DNA: TGTGCCTGGAGTTTAGGACAGGGCAACACCGGGGAGCTGTTTTTT; CDR3: CAWSLGQGNTGELFF; J: TRBJ2-2; D: TRBD1; V: TRBV30; size: NA
DNA: TGCGCCAGCAGGGATGGGGCGATGGACACTGAAGCTTTCTTT; CDR3: CASRDGAMDTEAFF; J: TRBJ1-1; D: NA; V: TRBV5-1; size: NA
DNA: TGCGCCAGCAGCCAAGGGGGGGGACCCGATCAAGAGACCCAGTACTTC; CDR3: CASSQGGGPDQETQYF; J: TRBJ2-5; D: TRBD2; V: TRBV4-1; size: NA
DNA: TGCGCCAGCAGCCAAGATCCTCCCACTAGCGGGAGGGCCTATGAGCAGTTCTTC; CDR3: CASSQDPPTSGRAYEQFF; J: TRBJ2-1; D: TRBD2; V: TRBV4-3; size: NA
DNA: TGCGCCAGCAGCCGCCTTCTAGGGGTCACAGATACGCAGTATTTT; CDR3: CASSRLLGVTDTQYF; J: TRBJ2-3; D: NA; V: TRBV4-3; size: NA
DNA: TGTGCCAGCAGCGTAGGGCTAGCGGGAGAGATTCAGTACTTC; CDR3: CASSVGLAGEIQYF; J: TRBJ2-4; D: TRBD2; V: TRBV9; size: NA
DNA: TGTGCCAGTAGTATAAAGGCAGGGGGAAGGTACGAGCAGTACTTC; CDR3: CASSIKAGGRYEQYF; J: TRBJ2-7; D: TRBD1; V: TRBV19; size: NA
DNA: TGTGCCAGCAGCCAGTTAACGGGACAGGGGGCGTCCTACAATGAGCAGTTCTTC; CDR3: CASSQLTGQGASYNEQFF; J: TRBJ2-1; D: TRBD1; V: TRBV4-2; size: NA
DNA: TGTGCCTGGATATCTAGACAGGTCAGGGCCCCAACTAATGAAAAACTGTTTTTT; CDR3: CAWISRQVRAPTNEKLFF; J: TRBJ1-4; D: NA; V: TRBV30; size: once
DNA: TGTGCCTGGAATACACCGGGACAGGCGTACGAGCAGTACTTC; CDR3: CAWNTPGQAYEQYF; J: TRBJ2-7; D: TRBD1; V: TRBV30; size: NA
DNA: TGTGCCAGCAGCCCAGCCCGGACAGACCAAGAGACCCAGTACTTC; CDR3: CASSPARTDQETQYF; J: TRBJ2-5; D: NA; V: TRBV13; size: NA
DNA: TGTGCCAGCAGTTTAAAGGCAGGTCGAAATGAGCAGTTCTTC; CDR3: CASSLKAGRNEQFF; J: TRBJ2-1; D: NA; V: TRBV27; size: NA
DNA: TGTGCCAGCAGCCCCGGGACTAGCGGGATGATCCTAACCTACGAGCAGTACTTC; CDR3: CASSPGTSGMILTYEQYF; J: TRBJ2-7; D: TRBD2; V: TRBV7-9; size: NA
DNA: TGTGCCAGCAGCCAAGCGGCGGACACTGAAGCTTTCTTT; CDR3: CASSQAADTEAFF; J: TRBJ1-1; D: NA; V: TRBV14; size: NA
DNA: TGTGCCAGCAGTTTTTTGGACAGGGAGGGGAACACTGAAGCTTTCTTT; CDR3: CASSFLDREGNTEAFF; J: TRBJ1-1; D: TRBD1; V: TRBV27; size: NA
DNA: TGCGCCAGCAGCTTCCTGGGACTAGCGGGAGAGAACACCGGGGAGCTGTTTTTT; CDR3: CASSFLGLAGENTGELFF; J: TRBJ2-2; D: TRBD2; V: TRBV5-1; size: NA
DNA: TGTGCCAGCAGCGTAGGGGCTAGCGGGACCCACGAGCAGTACTTC; CDR3: CASSVGASGTHEQYF; J: TRBJ2-7; D: TRBD2; V: TRBV9; size: NA
DNA: TGTGCCAGCAGCGACAGACAGAGCTCTGGAAACACCATATATTTT; CDR3: CASSDRQSSGNTIYF; J: TRBJ1-3; D: NA; V: TRBV7-2; size: NA
DNA: TGTGCCAGCAACAATGACAGGGTCTCCGGGGAGCTGTTTTTT; CDR3: CASNNDRVSGELFF; J: TRBJ2-2; D: TRBD1; V: TRBV6-6; size: NA
DNA: TGTGCCAGCAGCGCTTACAGGGCGGATGAAAAACTGTTTTTT; CDR3: CASSAYRADEKLFF; J: TRBJ1-4; D: NA; V: TRBV7-9; size: NA
DNA: TGTGCCAGCAGCTTAGGGGACAGGATAGCCGGGGAGCTGTTTTTT; CDR3: CASSLGDRIAGELFF; J: TRBJ2-2; D: TRBD1; V: TRBV7-6; size: NA
DNA: TGTGCCATCAGTGAGTCCAGGGCGTCTAATGAAAAACTGTTTTTT; CDR3: CAISESRASNEKLFF; J: TRBJ1-4; D: NA; V: TRBV10-3; size: NA
DNA: TGCGCCAGCAGCTTGGGGGCTAGCGGGACCCTGGGTTCGGATACGCAGTATTTT; CDR3: CASSLGASGTLGSDTQYF; J: TRBJ2-3; D: TRBD2; V: TRBV5-1; size: NA
DNA: TGCGCCAGCAGCCAAGACTCCAGCGGGAGGCTCCCCTCCTACAATGAGCAGTTCTTC; CDR3: CASSQDSSGRLPSYNEQFF; J: TRBJ2-1; D: TRBD2; V: TRBV4-1; size: NA
DNA: TGTGCCAGCAGTACTGAGCGCCCCAGGGATGGCTACACCTTC; CDR3: CASSTERPRDGYTF; J: TRBJ1-2; D: NA; V: TRBV9; size: NA
DNA: TGTGCCAGCATTCCCAGGTACCCGGCAGATACGCAGTATTTT; CDR3: CASIPRYPADTQYF; J: TRBJ2-3; D: NA; V: TRBV6-5; size: NA
DNA: TGTGCCAGCAGCTTAGACTCGGGACTAGCTGACCTGAGCTCCTACGAGCAGTACTTC; CDR3: CASSLDSGLADLSSYEQYF; J: TRBJ2-7; D: TRBD2; V: TRBV7-8; size: few
DNA: TGTGCCAGCAGTGAACACACAGGGGGTAGAGTCTATGGCTACACCTTC; CDR3: CASSEHTGGRVYGYTF; J: TRBJ1-2; D: TRBD1; V: TRBV2; size: NA
DNA: TGTGCCAGCAGCCGACGACAGGGCCGGATCACTGAAGCTTTCTTT; CDR3: CASSRRQGRITEAFF; J: TRBJ1-1; D: TRBD1; V: TRBV5-6; size: NA
DNA: TGTGCCAGCAGCCCAACTAACCGGGACAGGGAATCCTACGAGCAGTACTTC; CDR3: CASSPTNRDRESYEQYF; J: TRBJ2-7; D: TRBD1; V: TRBV27; size: once
DNA: TGTGCCAGCAGTGACAGGGGTGGCTACGAGCAGTACTTC; CDR3: CASSDRGGYEQYF; J: TRBJ2-7; D: TRBD1; V: TRBV28; size: NA
DNA: TGTGCCAGCTCATACAGGGACCCGGGGGATACGCAGTATTTT; CDR3: CASSYRDPGDTQYF; J: TRBJ2-3; D: NA; V: TRBV18; size: NA
DNA: TGCAGCGTTGATTTACAGAGAATGAACACTGAAGCTTTCTTT; CDR3: CSVDLQRMNTEAFF; J: TRBJ1-1; D: NA; V: TRBV29-1; size: NA
DNA: TGTGCCAGCAGTGAAGGCGACAGGATATCGCCCCAGCATTTT; CDR3: CASSEGDRISPQHF; J: TRBJ1-5; D: NA; V: TRBV25-1; size: NA
DNA: TGTGCCAGCAGCTTGGGGAGTGGGTGGGAGACCCAGTACTTC; CDR3: CASSLGSGWETQYF; J: TRBJ2-5; D: NA; V: TRBV7-6; size: NA
DNA: TGTGCCACCAGCAGAGAAGAGAGACTTAAGGCAGACCAAGAGACCCAGTACTTC; CDR3: CATSREERLKADQETQYF; J: TRBJ2-5; D: NA; V: TRBV15; size: NA
DNA: TGCGCCAGCAGCTTGGCGACTAGCGACTGTAGAGATACGCAGTATTTT; CDR3: CASSLATSDCRDTQYF; J: TRBJ2-3; D: TRBD2; V: TRBV5-1; size: NA
DNA: TGCGCCAGCAGCCATCCCCGAACCGGACAGGGTGGGGAAAAACTGTTTTTT; CDR3: CASSHPRTGQGGEKLFF; J: TRBJ1-4; D: TRBD1; V: TRBV4-1; size: NA
DNA: TGTGCCAGCAGCTACTTTCGACGGGAACGAAAGAATGAGCAGTTCTTC; CDR3: CASSYFRRERKNEQFF; J: TRBJ2-1; D: NA; V: TRBV27; size: NA
DNA: TGTGCTAGTGGTACACAGGGGATCTACGAGCAGTACTTC; CDR3: CASGTQGIYEQYF; J: TRBJ2-7; D: TRBD1; V: TRBV12-5; size: NA
DNA: TGCGCCAGCAGCCACCGGGACAGGATCTATGGCTACACCTTC; CDR3: CASSHRDRIYGYTF; J: TRBJ1-2; D: TRBD1; V: TRBV4-3; size: NA
DNA: TGCGCCAGCAGCTTGGCCTCGAGGGGGCGCGGAACTGAAGCTTTCTTT; CDR3: CASSLASRGRGTEAFF; J: TRBJ1-1; D: TRBD1; V: TRBV5-1; size: NA